This T cell receptor beta chain was sequenced for a study of shared clonotypes between healthy human individuals. Across the whole study: Researchers drew samples from a couple of women and a few men aged 18 to 49. Donors had three CD4 naive, three CD4 memory, two CD8 naive and one CD8 memory plate apiece.

Naive CD8 populations comprised CD45RO-negative cells positively selected for CCR7, excluding terminally differentiated effector memory CD45RA+ cells. Study-wide results and caveats: Researchers sampled only blood; tissue repertoires likely differ.

The table came from immunoSEQ multiplex PCR; TCRdb's copy has only in-frame clones and leaves some out. The repertoire holds some 2.1 million clones, with about 93% as singletons. The CDR3 spans 13 residues. In regard to this clone: Its target is not known.

This rearrangement joins TRBV21-1 to TRBJ1-2; TRBD1 is taken as the D call from the table, unchecked against the DNA. TRBV21-1 is flagged as a pseudogene. Sequencing was performed on naive CD8+ T cells from PBMCs. The sequence derives from a man aged 18 to 30 in good health. Some clones in this sample may be carry-over from other donors' samples. For the CDR3, the DNA is TGTGCCAGCAGCAAAGCCAAGGACAGGGGGGACACCTTC. This gives the protein CASSKAKDRGDTF.